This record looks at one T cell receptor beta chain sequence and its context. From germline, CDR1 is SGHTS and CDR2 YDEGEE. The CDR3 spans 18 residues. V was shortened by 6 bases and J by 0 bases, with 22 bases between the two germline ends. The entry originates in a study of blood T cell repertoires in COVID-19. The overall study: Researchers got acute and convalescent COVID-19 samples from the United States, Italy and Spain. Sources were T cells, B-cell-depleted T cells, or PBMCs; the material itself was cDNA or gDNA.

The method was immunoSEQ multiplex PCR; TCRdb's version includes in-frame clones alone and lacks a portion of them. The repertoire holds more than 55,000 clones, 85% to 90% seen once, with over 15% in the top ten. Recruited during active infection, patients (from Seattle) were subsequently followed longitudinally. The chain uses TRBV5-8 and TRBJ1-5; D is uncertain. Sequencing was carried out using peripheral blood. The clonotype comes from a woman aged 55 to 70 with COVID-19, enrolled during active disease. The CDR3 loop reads CASTLEGYKYYSNQPQHF. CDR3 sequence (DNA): TGTGCCAGCACCCTCGAGGGTTACAAATATTATAGCAATCAGCCCCAGCATTTT.